The rows below give T cell receptor beta chains drawn from one sample of a study of T cells in Graves' hyperthyroidism and ophthalmopathy. TCRdb recomputed calls from the multiplex PCR reads with MiXCR, one row per CDR3 protein. Of around 210,000 distinct CDR3 sequences in the sample, around a sixth were seen once. Sample: blood. All receptors come from a woman aged 45-59 years with Graves' hyperthyroidism. Each CDR3 is given with its conserved first and last residue. A D gene is named only where the DNA matches it firmly. A row's size may be missing; if present it is once, few, many or a size class.

d_gene	abundance	j_gene	v_gene	CDR3nt	CDR3aa
-	few	TRBJ2-7	TRBV19	TGTGCCAGTAGGGACAAGTACGAGCAGTACTTC	CASRDKYEQYF
TRBD2	many	TRBJ2-7	TRBV12-3/TRBV12-4	TGTGCCAGCAGTCTCCTCGGACTAGCGGGAACGAGCTACGAGCAGTACTTC	CASSLLGLAGTSYEQYF
-	-	TRBJ2-5	TRBV7-9	TGTGCCAGCAGCTTTGGACTAAACCAAGAGACCCAGTACTTC	CASSFGLNQETQYF
-	many	TRBJ2-7	TRBV15	TGTGCCACCAGCAGAGCACTGGCCTCCGGGACATCATCCTACGAGCAGTACTTC	CATSRALASGTSSYEQYF
-	few	TRBJ1-6	TRBV12-3/TRBV12-4	TGTGCCAGCTGGAGCTCCTATAATTCACCCCTCCACTTT	CASWSSYNSPLHF
-	few	TRBJ2-5	TRBV12-3/TRBV12-4	TGTGCCAGCAGTTTATCCCTCCGGGAGACCCAGTACTTC	CASSLSLRETQYF
-	many	TRBJ2-1	TRBV20-1	TGCAGTGCTAGAGGTGGGACTCTGATGAATGAGCAGTTCTTC	CSARGGTLMNEQFF
-	-	TRBJ1-1	TRBV6-1	TGTGCCAGCAGTTACGAAATTAACACTGAAGCTTTCTTT	CASSYEINTEAFF
-	-	TRBJ2-5	TRBV20-1	TGCAGTGCTAGAGGAAATGGCACAGGGATCACCCAGTACTTC	CSARGNGTGITQYF
-	-	TRBJ1-1	TRBV6-6	TGTGCCAGCAGTTACTCGGTTGGAAATCCTGAAGCTTTCTTT	CASSYSVGNPEAFF
TRBD2	many	TRBJ2-7	TRBV11-2	TGTGCCAGCAGCCAAGCTAGCGGGGGCCCCTACGAGCAGTACTTC	CASSQASGGPYEQYF
TRBD2	-	TRBJ2-2	TRBV15	TGTGCCACCAGCTTCGGTGGGGGGGGCACCGGGGAGCTGTTTTTT	CATSFGGGGTGELFF
TRBD2	-	TRBJ2-7	TRBV5-1	TGCGCCAGCAGCTCCCTTAGCGGGAGCCCAGCAACAGAAGAGCAGTACTTC	CASSSLSGSPATEEQYF
TRBD1	-	TRBJ2-4	TRBV19	TGTGCCAGTAGTATATCCGGACAGGGTACTGCCAAAAACATTCAGTACTTC	CASSISGQGTAKNIQYF
TRBD2	many	TRBJ2-7	TRBV11-2	TGTGCCAGCAGCTTAATCGGGGGGGAGCAGTACTTC	CASSLIGGEQYF
-	-	TRBJ2-3	TRBV19	TGTGCCAGTAGAAAGGGGAACCCTGGGGATACGCAGTATTTT	CASRKGNPGDTQYF
-	few	TRBJ1-4	TRBV13	TGTGCCAGCAGCCCGAGACAGGAGCTAAATGAAAAACTGTTTTTT	CASSPRQELNEKLFF
-	many	TRBJ1-1	TRBV7-8	TGTGCCAGCACCCCCCACTCGAACACTGAAGCTTTCTTT	CASTPHSNTEAFF
-	few	TRBJ2-2	TRBV18	TGTGCCAGCTCAAAAGGGGCATTGAGGACCGGGGAGCTGTTTTTT	CASSKGALRTGELFF
TRBD1	-	TRBJ2-7	TRBV7-9	TGTGCCAGCAGCTTTGGGACAGGGGGCGGTACCGAGCAGTACTTC	CASSFGTGGGTEQYF
-	many	TRBJ1-4	TRBV28	TGTGCCAGCAGTTTACGGGAGAACTTTAATGAAAAACTGTTTTTT	CASSLRENFNEKLFF
-	many	TRBJ1-1	TRBV2	TGTACCAGCAGTGAAGCCCTGGACACTGAAGCTTTCTTT	CTSSEALDTEAFF
-	many	TRBJ2-1	TRBV2	TGTGCCAGCAGGCTGGGACAAAGCTCCTACAATGAGCAGTTCTTC	CASRLGQSSYNEQFF
-	few	TRBJ2-1	TRBV4-1	TGCGCCAGCAGGTCCCAGGGGATTCGGTCCTACAATGAGCAGTTCTTC	CASRSQGIRSYNEQFF
-	-	TRBJ2-1	TRBV28	TGTGCCAGCAGTTCGGGGGCGAGGGACAATGAGCAGTTCTTC	CASSSGARDNEQFF
TRBD1	many	TRBJ2-3	TRBV11-2	TGTGCCAGCATCCCTAAATCTCCCGGACAGGGTTTAGCAGATACGCAGTATTTT	CASIPKSPGQGLADTQYF
-	-	TRBJ1-5	TRBV5-1	TGCGCCAGCAGCTTGAATCCAAGCCAGTCTCAGCCCCAGCATTTT	CASSLNPSQSQPQHF
-	-	TRBJ2-7	TRBV10-3	TGTGCCACTAGGGCTGGAGGGCCTAACGAGCAGTACTTC	CATRAGGPNEQYF
-	-	TRBJ2-7	TRBV7-2	TGTGCTACACGCTCAGCAGGTTACGAGCAGTACTTC	CATRSAGYEQYF
-	few	TRBJ1-5	TRBV10-2	TGCGCCAGCAGTGAGTCTAGCCGAGATCAGCCCCAGCATTTT	CASSESSRDQPQHF
-	many	TRBJ2-2	TRBV7-9	TGTGCCAGCAGCCCACAGGGAGAAGGGGAGCTGTTTTTT	CASSPQGEGELFF